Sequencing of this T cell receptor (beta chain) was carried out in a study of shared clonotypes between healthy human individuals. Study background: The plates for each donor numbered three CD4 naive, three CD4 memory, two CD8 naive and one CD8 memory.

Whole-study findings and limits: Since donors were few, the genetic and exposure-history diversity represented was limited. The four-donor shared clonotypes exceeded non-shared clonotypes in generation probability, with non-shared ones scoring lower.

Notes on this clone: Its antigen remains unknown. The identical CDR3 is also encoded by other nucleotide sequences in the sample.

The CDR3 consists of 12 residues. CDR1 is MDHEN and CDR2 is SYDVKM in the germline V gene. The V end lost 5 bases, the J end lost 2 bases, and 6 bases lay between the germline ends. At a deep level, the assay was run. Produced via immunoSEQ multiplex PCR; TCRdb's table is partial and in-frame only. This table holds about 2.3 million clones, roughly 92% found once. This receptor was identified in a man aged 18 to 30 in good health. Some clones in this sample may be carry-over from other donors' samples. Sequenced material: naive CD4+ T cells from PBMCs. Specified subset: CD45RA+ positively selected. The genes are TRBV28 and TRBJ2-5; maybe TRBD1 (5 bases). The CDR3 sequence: CASSRTQETQYF. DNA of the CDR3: TGTGCCAGCAGTCGGACACAAGAGACCCAGTACTTC.